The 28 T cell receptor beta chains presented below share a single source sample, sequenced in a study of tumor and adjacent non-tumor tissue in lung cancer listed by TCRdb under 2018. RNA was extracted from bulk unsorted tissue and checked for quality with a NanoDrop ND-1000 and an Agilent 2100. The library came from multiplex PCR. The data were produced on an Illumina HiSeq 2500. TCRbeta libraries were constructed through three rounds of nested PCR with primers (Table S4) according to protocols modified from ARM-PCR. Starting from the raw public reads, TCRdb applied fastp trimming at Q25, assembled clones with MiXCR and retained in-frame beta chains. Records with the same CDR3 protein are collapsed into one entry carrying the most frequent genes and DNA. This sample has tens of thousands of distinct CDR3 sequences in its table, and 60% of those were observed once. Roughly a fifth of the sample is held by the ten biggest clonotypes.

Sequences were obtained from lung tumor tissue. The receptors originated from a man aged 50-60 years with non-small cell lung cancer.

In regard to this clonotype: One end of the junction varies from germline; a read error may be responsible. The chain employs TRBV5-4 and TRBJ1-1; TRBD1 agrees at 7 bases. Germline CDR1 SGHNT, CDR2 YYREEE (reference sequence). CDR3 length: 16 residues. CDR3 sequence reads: CVSSSPKTGSLSEAFF. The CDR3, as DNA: TGTGTCAGCAGCTCCCCTAAGACAGGGTCCCTATCTGAAGCTTTCTTT.

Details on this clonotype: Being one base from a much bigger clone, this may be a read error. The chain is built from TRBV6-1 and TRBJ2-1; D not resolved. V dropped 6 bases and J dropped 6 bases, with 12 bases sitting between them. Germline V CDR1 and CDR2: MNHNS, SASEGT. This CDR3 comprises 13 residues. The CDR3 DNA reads TGTGCCAGCAGGAGACTGGACCCCAATGAGCAGTTCTTC. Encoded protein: CASRRLDPNEQFF.

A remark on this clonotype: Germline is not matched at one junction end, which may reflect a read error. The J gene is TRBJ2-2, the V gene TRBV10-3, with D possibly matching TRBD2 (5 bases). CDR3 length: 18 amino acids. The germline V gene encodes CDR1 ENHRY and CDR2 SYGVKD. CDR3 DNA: TGTGCCATCAGTGAGCGGGAATCCAGACCTACGAATACCGGGGAGCTGTTTTTT. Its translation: CAISERESRPTNTGELFF.

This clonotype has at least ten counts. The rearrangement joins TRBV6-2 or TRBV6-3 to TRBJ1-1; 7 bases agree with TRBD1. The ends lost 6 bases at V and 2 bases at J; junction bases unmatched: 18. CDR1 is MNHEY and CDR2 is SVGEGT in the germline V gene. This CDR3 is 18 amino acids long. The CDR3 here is CASSPGNLLGQKNTEAFF. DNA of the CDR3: TGTGCCAGCAGCCCAGGCAACCTACTGGGACAGAAAAACACTGAAGCTTTCTTT.

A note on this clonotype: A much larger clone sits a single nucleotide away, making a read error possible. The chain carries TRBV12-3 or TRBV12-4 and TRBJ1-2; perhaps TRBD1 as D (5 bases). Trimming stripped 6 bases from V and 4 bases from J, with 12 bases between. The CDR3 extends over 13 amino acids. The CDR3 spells CASSIGTGYGYTF. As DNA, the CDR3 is TGTGCCAGCAGCATCGGGACGGGCTATGGCTACACCTTC.

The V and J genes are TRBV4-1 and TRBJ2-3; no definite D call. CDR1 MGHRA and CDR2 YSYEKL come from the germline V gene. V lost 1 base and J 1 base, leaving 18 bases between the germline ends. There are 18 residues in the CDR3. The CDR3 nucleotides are TGCGCCAGCAGCCAAGTAAGTCTCCCGGATCCCCGCACAGATACGCAGTATTTT. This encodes CASSQVSLPDPRTDTQYF.

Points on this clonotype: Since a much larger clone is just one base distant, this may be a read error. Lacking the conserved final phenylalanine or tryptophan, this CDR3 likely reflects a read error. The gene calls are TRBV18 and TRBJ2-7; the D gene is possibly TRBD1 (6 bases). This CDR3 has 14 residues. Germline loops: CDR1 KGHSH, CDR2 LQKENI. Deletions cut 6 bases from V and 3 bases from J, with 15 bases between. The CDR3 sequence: CASSGTIRGYEQYL. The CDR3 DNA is TGTGCCAGCTCCGGGACAATTCGGGGCTACGAGCAGTACTTG.

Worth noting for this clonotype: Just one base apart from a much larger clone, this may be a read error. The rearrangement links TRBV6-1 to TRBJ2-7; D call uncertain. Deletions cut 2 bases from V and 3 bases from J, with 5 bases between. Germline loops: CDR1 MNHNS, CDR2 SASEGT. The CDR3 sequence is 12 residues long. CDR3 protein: CASSERRYEQYF. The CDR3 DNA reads TGTGCCAGCAGTGAACGCCGCTACGAGCAGTACTTC.

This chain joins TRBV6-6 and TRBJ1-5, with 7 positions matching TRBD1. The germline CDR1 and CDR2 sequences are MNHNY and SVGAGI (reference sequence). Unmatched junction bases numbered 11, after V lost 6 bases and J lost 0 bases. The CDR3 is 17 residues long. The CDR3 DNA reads TGTGCCAGCAGACCACGGACAGGAGGACATAGCAATCAGCCCCAGCATTTT. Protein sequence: CASRPRTGGHSNQPQHF.

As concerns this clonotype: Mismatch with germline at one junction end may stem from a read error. CDR3 in amino acids: CAGSLDKLAGAKETHYF. In DNA form, the CDR3 reads TGTGCCGGCAGCTTAGATAAACTAGCGGGGGCCAAAGAGACCCATTACTTC. The gene calls are TRBV11-2 and TRBJ2-5; 11 nucleotides line up with TRBD2. The CDR3 has 17 residues. Germline V gives CDR1 SGHAT, CDR2 FQNNGV. Looking up the rest from reference TRBV11-2 and TRBJ2-5 gives the full variable domain: EAGVAQSPRYKIIEKRQSVAFWCNPISGHATLYWYQQILGQGPKLLIQFQNNGVVDDSQLPKDRFSAERLKGVDSTLKIQPAKLEDSAVYLCAGSLDKLAGAKETHYFGPGTRLLVL.

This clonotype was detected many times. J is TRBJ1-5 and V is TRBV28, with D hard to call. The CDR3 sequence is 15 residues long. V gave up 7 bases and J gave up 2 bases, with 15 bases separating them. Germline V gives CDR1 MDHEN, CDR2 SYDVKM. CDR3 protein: CASIERGFRNQPQHF. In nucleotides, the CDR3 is TGTGCCAGCATCGAAAGAGGGTTTCGCAATCAGCCCCAGCATTTT.

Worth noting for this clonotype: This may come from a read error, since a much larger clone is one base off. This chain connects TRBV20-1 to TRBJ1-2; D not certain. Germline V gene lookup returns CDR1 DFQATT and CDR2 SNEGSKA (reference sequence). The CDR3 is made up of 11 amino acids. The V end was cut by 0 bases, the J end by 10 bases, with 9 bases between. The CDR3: CSARDIDDYTF. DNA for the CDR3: TGCAGTGCTAGAGACATAGATGACTACACCTTC.

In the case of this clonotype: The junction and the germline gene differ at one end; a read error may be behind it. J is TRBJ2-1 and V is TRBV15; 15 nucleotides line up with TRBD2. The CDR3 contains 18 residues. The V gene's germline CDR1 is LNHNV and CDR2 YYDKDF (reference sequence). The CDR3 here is CATSTGTSGRNTYNEHFF. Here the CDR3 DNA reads TGTGCCACCAGCACTGGGACTAGCGGGAGGAATACCTACAATGAGCACTTCTTT.

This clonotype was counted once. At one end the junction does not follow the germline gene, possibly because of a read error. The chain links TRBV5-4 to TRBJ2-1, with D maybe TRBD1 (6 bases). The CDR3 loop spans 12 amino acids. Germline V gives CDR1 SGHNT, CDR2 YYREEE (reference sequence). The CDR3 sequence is CASSQRGNEQLF. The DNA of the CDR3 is TGTGCCAGCAGCCAAAGGGGGAATGAGCAGCTCTTC.

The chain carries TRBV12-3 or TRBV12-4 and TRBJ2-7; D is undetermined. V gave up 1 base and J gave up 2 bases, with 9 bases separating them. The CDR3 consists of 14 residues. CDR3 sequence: CASSLEAWPYEQYF. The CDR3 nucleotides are TGTGCCAGCAGTTTAGAAGCGTGGCCCTACGAGCAGTACTTC.

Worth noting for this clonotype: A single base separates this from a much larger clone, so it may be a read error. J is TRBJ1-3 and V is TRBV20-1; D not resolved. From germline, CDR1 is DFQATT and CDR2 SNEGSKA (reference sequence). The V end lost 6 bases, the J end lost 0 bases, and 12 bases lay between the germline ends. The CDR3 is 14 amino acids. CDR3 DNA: TGCAGTGCAACTCTGGGAGTCTCTGGAAACACCATATATTTT. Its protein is CSATLGVSGNTIYF.

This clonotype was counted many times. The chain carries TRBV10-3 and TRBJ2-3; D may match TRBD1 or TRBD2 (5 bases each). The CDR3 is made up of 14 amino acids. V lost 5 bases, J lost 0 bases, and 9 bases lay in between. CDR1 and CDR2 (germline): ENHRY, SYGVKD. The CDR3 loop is CAISYGGSTDTQYF. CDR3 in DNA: TGTGCCATCAGTTATGGGGGTAGCACAGATACGCAGTATTTT.

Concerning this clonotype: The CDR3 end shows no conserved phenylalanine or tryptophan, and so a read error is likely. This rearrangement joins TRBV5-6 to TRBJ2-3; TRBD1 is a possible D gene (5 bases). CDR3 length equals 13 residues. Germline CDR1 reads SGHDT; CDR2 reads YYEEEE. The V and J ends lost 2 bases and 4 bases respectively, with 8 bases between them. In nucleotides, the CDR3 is TGTGCCAGCAGCTTTAGGGGATCAGATACGCAGTATCTT. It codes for CASSFRGSDTQYL.

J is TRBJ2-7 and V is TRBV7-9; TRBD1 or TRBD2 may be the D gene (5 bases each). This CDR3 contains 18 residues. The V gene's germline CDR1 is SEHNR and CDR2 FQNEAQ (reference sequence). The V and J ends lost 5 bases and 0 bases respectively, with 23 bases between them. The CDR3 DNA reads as TGTGCCAGCAGCGCCTCCTCCTGTCGAGGGGAAGGCTCCTACGAGCAGTACTTC. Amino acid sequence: CASSASSCRGEGSYEQYF.

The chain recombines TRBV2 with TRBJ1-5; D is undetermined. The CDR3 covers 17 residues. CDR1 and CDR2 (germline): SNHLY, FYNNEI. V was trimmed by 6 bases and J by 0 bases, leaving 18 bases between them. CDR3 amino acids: CASRSTDGPYSNQPQHF. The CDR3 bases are TGTGCCAGCAGATCCACCGACGGGCCTTATAGCAATCAGCCCCAGCATTTT.

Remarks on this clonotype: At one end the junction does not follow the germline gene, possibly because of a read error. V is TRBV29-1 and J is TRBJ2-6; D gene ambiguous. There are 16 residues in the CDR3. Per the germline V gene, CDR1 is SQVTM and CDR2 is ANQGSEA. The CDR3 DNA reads TGCAGCGTTGAAAGATACAGTTACTCTTGGGCCAACGTCCTGACTTTC. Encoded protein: CSVERYSYSWANVLTF.

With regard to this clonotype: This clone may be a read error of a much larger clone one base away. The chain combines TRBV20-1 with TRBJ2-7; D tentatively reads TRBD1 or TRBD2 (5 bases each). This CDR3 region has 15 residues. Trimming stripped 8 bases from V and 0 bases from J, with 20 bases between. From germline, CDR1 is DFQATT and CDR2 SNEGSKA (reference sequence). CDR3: CSPGAGSGSSYEQYF. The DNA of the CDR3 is TGCAGTCCTGGGGCAGGGAGTGGTAGCTCCTACGAGCAGTACTTC.

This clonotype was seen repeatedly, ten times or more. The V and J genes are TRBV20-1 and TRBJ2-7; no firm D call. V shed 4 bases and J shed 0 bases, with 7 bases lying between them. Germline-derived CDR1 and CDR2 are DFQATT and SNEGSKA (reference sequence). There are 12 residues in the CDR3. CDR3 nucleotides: TGCAGTGCTAATCTGTACTCCTACGAGCAGTACTTC. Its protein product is CSANLYSYEQYF.

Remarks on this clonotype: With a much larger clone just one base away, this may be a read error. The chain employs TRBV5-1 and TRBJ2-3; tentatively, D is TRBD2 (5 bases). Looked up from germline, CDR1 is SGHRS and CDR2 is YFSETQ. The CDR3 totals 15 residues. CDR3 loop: CAGSLVGQEVDTQYF. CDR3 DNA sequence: TGCGCCGGCAGCTTGGTAGGGCAGGAGGTAGATACGCAGTATTTT.

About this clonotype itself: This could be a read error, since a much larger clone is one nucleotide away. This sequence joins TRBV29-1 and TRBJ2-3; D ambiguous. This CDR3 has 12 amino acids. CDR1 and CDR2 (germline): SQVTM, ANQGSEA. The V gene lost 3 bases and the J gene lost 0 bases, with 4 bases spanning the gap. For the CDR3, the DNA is TGCAGCGTTGACCGGAGCACAGATACGCAGTATTTT. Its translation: CSVDRSTDTQYF.

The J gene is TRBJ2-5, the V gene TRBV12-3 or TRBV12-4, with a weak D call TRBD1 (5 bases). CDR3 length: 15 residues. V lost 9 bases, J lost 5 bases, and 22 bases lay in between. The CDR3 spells CARSPWPTAGETQYF. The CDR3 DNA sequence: TGTGCCAGGAGCCCTTGGCCGACGGCAGGGGAGACCCAGTACTTC.

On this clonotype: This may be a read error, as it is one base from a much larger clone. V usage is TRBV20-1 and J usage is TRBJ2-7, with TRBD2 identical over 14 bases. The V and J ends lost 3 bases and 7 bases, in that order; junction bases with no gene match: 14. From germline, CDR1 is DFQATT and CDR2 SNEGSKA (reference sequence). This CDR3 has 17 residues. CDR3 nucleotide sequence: TGCAGTGCTAGCCGGCAGGGGACTAGCGGGAGTTCGCGGGAGCAGTACTTC. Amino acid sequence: CSASRQGTSGSSREQYF.

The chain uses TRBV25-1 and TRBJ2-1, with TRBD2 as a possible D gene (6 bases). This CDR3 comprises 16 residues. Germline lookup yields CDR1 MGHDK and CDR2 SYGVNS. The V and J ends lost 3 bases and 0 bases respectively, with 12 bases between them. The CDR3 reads CASSDQRGLSYNEQFF. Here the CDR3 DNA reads TGTGCCAGCAGTGATCAGAGGGGACTCTCCTACAATGAGCAGTTCTTC.